These 12 T cell receptor beta chains share one sample of origin, sequenced in a study of shared clonotypes between healthy human individuals. The table came from immunoSEQ multiplex PCR; TCRdb's copy has only in-frame clones and leaves some out. The sample records 1,500,000 or so clones, less than 99% being singletons. Sequenced: naive CD4+ T cells sorted from blood. The subset denotes: CD45RA+ positively selected. The source is a man aged 30-40 years in good health.

This rearrangement joins TRBV18 to TRBJ2-7; D not resolved. The length of the CDR3 is 14 residues. Trimming cost V 5 bases and J 6 bases, with 17 bases left between them. Germline lookup yields CDR1 KGHSH and CDR2 LQKENI. The CDR3 nucleotides are TGTGCCAGCTCAACCGCCGGGCTCCCCCTCGAGCAGTACTTC. As protein: CASSTAGLPLEQYF.

The chain is built from TRBV19 and TRBJ1-5, with D maybe TRBD1 (5 bases). In germline, CDR1 is LNHDA, CDR2 SQIVND (reference sequence). The CDR3 length is 14 residues. Trimming removed 7 bases at V and 4 bases at J, with 14 bases between. CDR3 loop: CASNVGGENQPQHF. The CDR3 bases are TGTGCCAGTAACGTGGGGGGGGAGAATCAGCCCCAGCATTTT.

The gene calls are TRBV5-1 and TRBJ2-1; the D gene is possibly TRBD1 (6 bases). The CDR3 spans 16 residues. Trimming left V 0 bases short and J 5 bases short, with 15 bases between. The germline V gene has CDR1 SGHRS and CDR2 YFSETQ. CDR3 bases: TGCGCCAGCAGCTTGGTTTTACAGGGCGTCCACAATGAGCAGTTCTTC. Translating gives CASSLVLQGVHNEQFF.

This chain uses TRBV6-4 with TRBJ2-1, with TRBD2 matching over 10 bases. Germline CDR1 is MRHNA and CDR2 is SNTAGT. V lost 2 bases to trimming and J lost 4 bases; unmatched junction nucleotides: 11. This CDR3 comprises 18 residues. The CDR3 region is CASSDHPLSAGGYNEQFF. For the CDR3, the DNA is TGTGCCAGCAGTGACCACCCCCTCTCAGCGGGAGGGTACAATGAGCAGTTCTTC.

The V gene is TRBV4-2, the J gene TRBJ2-1; 8 bases match TRBD2. CDR1 LGHNA and CDR2 YNFKEQ come from the germline V gene. The J segment lost 5 bases and the V segment lost 5 bases, leaving 17 bases of the junction unmatched. The CDR3 has 18 residues. The CDR3 region is CASSYVTSAGAGNNEQFF. CDR3 DNA sequence: TGTGCCAGCAGCTATGTAACTTCAGCGGGAGCAGGAAACAATGAGCAGTTCTTC.

The chain carries TRBV4-3 and TRBJ2-3, with 8 bases identical to TRBD2. The CDR3 has 16 amino acids. The ends lost 0 bases at V and 5 bases at J; junction bases unmatched: 7. Per the germline V gene, CDR1 is LGHNA and CDR2 is YSLEER. The CDR3 nucleotides read TGCGCCAGCAGCCAAGATGCCGGGAGGGGGGGAGATACGCAGTATTTT. This encodes CASSQDAGRGGDTQYF.

V usage is TRBV2 and J usage is TRBJ1-4, with D possibly TRBD1 on 6 matching bases. Germline V gene sequence: CDR1 SNHLY, CDR2 FYNNEI. Trimming took 7 bases from V and 9 from J, leaving 21 bases between them. This CDR3 spans 15 amino acids. The DNA for the CDR3 is TGTGCCAGCATGGAGCCGGGGGGGCGAGGGAAAAAACTGTTTTTT. It is translated as CASMEPGGRGKKLFF. Filled out from reference TRBV2 and TRBJ1-4, the complete variable domain reads EPEVTQTPSHQVTQMGQEVILRCVPISNHLYFYWYRQILGQKVEFLVSFYNNEISEKSEIFDDQFSVERPDGSNFTLKIRSTKLEDSAMYFCASMEPGGRGKKLFFGSGTQLSVL.

CDR3 loop: CAISNPAGAGELFF. The CDR3, as DNA: TGTGCCATCAGTAACCCAGCCGGGGCCGGGGAGCTGTTTTTT. The gene calls are TRBV10-3 and TRBJ2-2; maybe TRBD2 (5 bases). The V gene's germline CDR1 is ENHRY and CDR2 SYGVKD. The CDR3 sequence is 14 residues long. Trimming left V 5 bases short and J 6 bases short, with 13 bases between.

This chain joins TRBV18 and TRBJ2-2; D might be TRBD2 (7 bases). V gave up 1 base and J gave up 6 bases, with 15 bases separating them. Germline CDR1 KGHSH, CDR2 LQKENI. This CDR3 spans 16 amino acids. The CDR3 reads CASSPRTGGASGELFF. Written as DNA, the CDR3 is TGTGCCAGCTCACCACGTACGGGGGGCGCGTCCGGGGAGCTGTTTTTT.

The chain recombines TRBV27 with TRBJ1-3; no firm D call. Trimming cost V 3 bases and J 2 bases, with 11 bases left between them. Germline V CDR1 and CDR2: MNHEY, SMNVEV (reference sequence). This CDR3 is 15 amino acids long. CDR3 protein: CASSFLPRAGNTIYF. Written as DNA, the CDR3 is TGTGCCAGCAGTTTTCTCCCTCGGGCTGGAAACACCATATATTTT.

V gene TRBV29-1 combines with J gene TRBJ2-2, with TRBD2 matching 8 bases. The V and J ends lost 7 bases and 4 bases, in that order; junction bases with no gene match: 5. Germline V gene lookup returns CDR1 SQVTM and CDR2 ANQGSEA. The CDR3 has 13 residues. The CDR3 here is CSAGTRFTGELFF. The CDR3 nucleotides read TGCAGCGCCGGGACTAGATTCACCGGGGAGCTGTTTTTT.

V usage is TRBV14 and J usage is TRBJ2-1; no firm D call. Germline CDR1 reads SGHDN; CDR2 reads FVKESK. V lost 5 bases and J lost 3, with 5 bases in between. CDR3 size: 12 residues. The CDR3 DNA reads as TGTGCCAGCAGCAACAACTACAATGAGCAGTTCTTC. Amino acids: CASSNNYNEQFF.